This entry describes one T cell receptor (beta chain). The antigen is undetermined. Between the trimmed V and J ends, which lost 2 bases and 8 bases, there was a span of 15 bases. Germline CDR1 is MNHNS and CDR2 is SASEGT. CDR3 size: 14 residues. Both 60 Vbeta primers and 13 Jbeta primers went into the PCR. The table came from immunoSEQ multiplex PCR; TCRdb's copy has only in-frame clones and leaves some out. The sample has 150,000 or so clones; about 10% are singletons. The data were taken from a study of cytomegalovirus exposure and HLA in healthy donors. Findings of the study overall: TCR beta V segments were, for the most part, productive about 87% or about 30% of the time in an earlier analysis. The dataset shows that most TCR sequences were rare, while some public TCRs occurred in many donors. From TCR beta sequences, most subjects' HLA-A and HLA-B alleles were reportedly predicted accurately.

The chain is built from TRBV6-1 and TRBJ1-2; D is ambiguous. The TCR comes from a middle-aged man in good health and CMV-seronegative. Sequences were obtained from PBMCs. The CDR3 is CASSELSGYEGYTF. CDR3 sequence (DNA): TGTGCCAGCAGTGAACTGAGCGGTTATGAGGGCTACACCTTC.